Detailed here is one T cell receptor (beta chain). The sample originates from a study of control samples from healthy donors and cancer patients. This CDR3 has 16 amino acids. Germline CDR1 is SGHRS and CDR2 is YFSETQ. The junction had 4 bases not matched to a gene; V was cut back by 2 bases and J by 0 bases. TCRdb's table, derived via immunoSEQ multiplex PCR, lists solely in-frame clones and lacks some. Of roughly 120,000 clones in the sample, more than 75% were seen once. Sequenced material: blood. The chain is built from TRBV5-1 and TRBJ2-3; 9 nucleotides line up with TRBD1. This TCR came from a woman between 70 and 85 years old in good health. CDR3 amino acids: CASSLGTGSSTDTQYF. CDR3 sequence (DNA): TGCGCCAGCAGCTTAGGGACAGGGTCGAGCACAGATACGCAGTATTTT.